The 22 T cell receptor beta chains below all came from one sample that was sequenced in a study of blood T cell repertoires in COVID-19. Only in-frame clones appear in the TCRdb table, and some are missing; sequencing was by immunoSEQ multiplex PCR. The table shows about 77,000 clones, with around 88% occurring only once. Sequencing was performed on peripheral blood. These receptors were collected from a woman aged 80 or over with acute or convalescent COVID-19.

The CDR3 loop is CASSLKPGGNTGELFF. DNA of the CDR3: TGCGCCAGCAGCTTGAAACCGGGAGGAAACACCGGGGAGCTGTTTTTT. The V call is TRBV5-1, the J call TRBJ2-2; 7 bases agree with TRBD2. CDR1 SGHRS and CDR2 YFSETQ come from the germline V gene. The CDR3 length is 16 residues. Germline trimming cut 1 base from V and 2 bases from J; bases unmatched to any gene: 5.

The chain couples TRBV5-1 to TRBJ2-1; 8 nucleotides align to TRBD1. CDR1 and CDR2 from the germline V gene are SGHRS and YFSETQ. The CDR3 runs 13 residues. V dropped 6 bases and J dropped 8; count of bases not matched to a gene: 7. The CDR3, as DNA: TGCGCCAGCATGTCACAGGGGGAGGATGAGCAGTTCTTC. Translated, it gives CASMSQGEDEQFF.

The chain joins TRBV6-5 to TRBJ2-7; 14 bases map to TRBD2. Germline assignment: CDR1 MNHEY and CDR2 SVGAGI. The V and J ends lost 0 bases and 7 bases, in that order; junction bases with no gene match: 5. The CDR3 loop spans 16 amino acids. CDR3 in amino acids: CASSYSGLAGGSEQYF. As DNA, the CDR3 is TGTGCCAGCAGTTACTCCGGACTAGCGGGAGGAAGTGAGCAGTACTTC.

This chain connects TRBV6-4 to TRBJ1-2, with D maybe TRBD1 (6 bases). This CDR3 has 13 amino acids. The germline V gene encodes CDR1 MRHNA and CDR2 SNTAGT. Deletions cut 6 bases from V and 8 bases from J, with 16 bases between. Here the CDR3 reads CASSPGGAGGYTF. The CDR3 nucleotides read TGTGCCAGCAGCCCCGGGGGGGCGGGAGGCTACACCTTC.

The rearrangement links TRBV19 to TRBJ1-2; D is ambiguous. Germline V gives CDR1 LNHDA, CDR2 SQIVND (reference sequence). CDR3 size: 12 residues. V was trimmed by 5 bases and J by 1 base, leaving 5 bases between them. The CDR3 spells CASSLGNYGYTF. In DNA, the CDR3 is TGTGCCAGTAGTCTCGGTAACTATGGCTACACCTTC.

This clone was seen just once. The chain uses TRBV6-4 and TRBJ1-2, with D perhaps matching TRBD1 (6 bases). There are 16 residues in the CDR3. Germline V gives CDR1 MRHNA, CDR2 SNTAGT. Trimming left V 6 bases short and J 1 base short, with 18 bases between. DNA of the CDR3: TGTGCCAGCAGCGAGGGGGTCCCCCCCCTTAACTATGGCTACACCTTC. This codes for CASSEGVPPLNYGYTF.

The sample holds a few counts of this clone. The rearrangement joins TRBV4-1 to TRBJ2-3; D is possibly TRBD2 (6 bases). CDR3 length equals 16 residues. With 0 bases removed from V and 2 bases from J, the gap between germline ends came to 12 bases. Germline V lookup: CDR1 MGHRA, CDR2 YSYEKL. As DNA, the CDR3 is TGCGCCAGCAGCCAAGAAAGTAGCGGACACACAGATACGCAGTATTTT. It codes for CASSQESSGHTDTQYF.

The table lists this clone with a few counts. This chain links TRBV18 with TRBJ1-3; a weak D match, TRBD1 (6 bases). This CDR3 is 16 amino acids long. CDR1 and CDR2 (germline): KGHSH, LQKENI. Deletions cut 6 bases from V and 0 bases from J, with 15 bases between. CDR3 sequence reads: CASSPTGFGSGNTIYF. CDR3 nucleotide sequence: TGTGCCAGCTCCCCCACAGGGTTCGGCTCTGGAAACACCATATATTTT.

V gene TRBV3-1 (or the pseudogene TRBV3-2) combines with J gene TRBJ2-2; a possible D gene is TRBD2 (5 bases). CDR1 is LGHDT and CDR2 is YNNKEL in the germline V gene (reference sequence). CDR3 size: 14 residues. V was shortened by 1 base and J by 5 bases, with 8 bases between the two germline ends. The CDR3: CASSQGRRTGELFF. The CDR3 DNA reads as TGTGCCAGCAGCCAAGGGCGGAGGACCGGGGAGCTGTTTTTT.

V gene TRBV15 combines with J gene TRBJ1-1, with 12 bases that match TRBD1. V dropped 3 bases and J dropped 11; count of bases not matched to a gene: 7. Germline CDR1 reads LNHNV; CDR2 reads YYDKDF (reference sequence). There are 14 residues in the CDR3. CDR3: CATSSGDRGRGAFF. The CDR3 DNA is TGTGCCACCAGCAGCGGGGACAGGGGGCGTGGGGCTTTCTTT.

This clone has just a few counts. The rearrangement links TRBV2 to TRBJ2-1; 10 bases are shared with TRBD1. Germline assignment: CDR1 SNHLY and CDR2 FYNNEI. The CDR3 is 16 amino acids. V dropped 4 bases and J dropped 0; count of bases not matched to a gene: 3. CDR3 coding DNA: TGTGCCAGCAGTGGGGGACAGGGGAGCTCCTACAATGAGCAGTTCTTC. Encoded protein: CASSGGQGSSYNEQFF.

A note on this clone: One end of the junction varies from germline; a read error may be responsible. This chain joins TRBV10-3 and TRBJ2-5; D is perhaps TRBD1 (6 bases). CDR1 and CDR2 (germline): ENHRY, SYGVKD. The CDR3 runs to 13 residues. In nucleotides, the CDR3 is TGTGCCATCCGTGACAGGAACCAAGAGACCCAGTACTTC. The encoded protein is CAIRDRNQETQYF.

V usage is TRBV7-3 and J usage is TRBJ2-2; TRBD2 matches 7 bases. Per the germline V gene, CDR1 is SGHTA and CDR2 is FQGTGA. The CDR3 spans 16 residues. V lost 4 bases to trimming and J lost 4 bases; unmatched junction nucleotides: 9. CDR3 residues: CASSSSGGASTGELFF. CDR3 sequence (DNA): TGTGCCAGCAGCTCCTCGGGAGGTGCGAGCACCGGGGAGCTGTTTTTT. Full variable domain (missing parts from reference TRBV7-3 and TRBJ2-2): GAGVSQTPSNKVTEKGKYVELRCDPISGHTALYWYRQSLGQGPEFLIYFQGTGAADDSGLPNDRFFAVRPEGSVSTLKIQRTERGDSAVYLCASSSSGGASTGELFFGEGSRLTVL.

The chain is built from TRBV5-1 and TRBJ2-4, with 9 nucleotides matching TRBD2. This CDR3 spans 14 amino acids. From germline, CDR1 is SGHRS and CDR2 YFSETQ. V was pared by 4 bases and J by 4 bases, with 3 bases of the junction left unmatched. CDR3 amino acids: CASSASGGKNIQYF. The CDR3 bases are TGCGCCAGCAGCGCCAGCGGGGGGAAAAACATTCAGTACTTC.

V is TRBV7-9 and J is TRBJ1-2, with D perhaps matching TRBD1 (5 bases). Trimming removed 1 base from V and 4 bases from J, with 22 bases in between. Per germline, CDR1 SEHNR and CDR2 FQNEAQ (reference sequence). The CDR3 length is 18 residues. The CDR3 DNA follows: TGTGCCAGCAGCTTAGAACGGACTAATCAGGGTTTGGGCTATGGCTACACCTTC. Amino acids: CASSLERTNQGLGYGYTF.

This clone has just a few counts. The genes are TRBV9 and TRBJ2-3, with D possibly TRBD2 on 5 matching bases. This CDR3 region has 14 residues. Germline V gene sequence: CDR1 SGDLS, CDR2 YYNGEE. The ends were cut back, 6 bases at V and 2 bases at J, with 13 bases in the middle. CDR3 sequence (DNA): TGTGCCAGCACGGGGATCGGATCCACAGATACGCAGTATTTT. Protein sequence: CASTGIGSTDTQYF.

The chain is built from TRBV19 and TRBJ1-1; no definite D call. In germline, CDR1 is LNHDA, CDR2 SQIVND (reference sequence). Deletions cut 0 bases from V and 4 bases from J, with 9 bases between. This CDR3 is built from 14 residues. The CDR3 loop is CASSIDLRATEAFF. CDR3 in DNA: TGTGCCAGTAGTATAGATCTGAGGGCCACTGAAGCTTTCTTT.

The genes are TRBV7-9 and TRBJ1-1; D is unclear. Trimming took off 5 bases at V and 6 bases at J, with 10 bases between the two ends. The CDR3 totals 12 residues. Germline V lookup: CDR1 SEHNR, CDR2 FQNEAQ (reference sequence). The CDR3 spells CASSREASEAFF. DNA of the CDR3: TGTGCCAGCAGCCGGGAGGCCTCTGAAGCTTTCTTT.

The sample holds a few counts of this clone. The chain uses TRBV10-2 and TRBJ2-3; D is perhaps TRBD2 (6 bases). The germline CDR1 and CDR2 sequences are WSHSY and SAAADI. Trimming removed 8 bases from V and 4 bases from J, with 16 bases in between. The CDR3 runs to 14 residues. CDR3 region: CASGSRDSADTQYF. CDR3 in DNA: TGCGCCAGCGGATCCAGGGACTCGGCAGATACGCAGTATTTT.

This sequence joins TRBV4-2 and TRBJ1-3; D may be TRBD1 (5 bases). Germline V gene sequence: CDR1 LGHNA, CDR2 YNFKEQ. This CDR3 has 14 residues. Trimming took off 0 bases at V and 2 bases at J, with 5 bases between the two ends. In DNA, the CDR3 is TGTGCCAGCAGCCAAGAAGGGGCTGGAAACACCATATATTTT. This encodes CASSQEGAGNTIYF.

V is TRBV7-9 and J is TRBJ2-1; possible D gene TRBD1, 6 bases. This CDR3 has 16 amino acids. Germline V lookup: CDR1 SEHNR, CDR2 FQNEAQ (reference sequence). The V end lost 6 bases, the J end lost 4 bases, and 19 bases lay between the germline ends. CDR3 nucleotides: TGTGCCAGCAGTCAACCCACAGGGTCCCTTTACAATGAGCAGTTCTTC. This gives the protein CASSQPTGSLYNEQFF.

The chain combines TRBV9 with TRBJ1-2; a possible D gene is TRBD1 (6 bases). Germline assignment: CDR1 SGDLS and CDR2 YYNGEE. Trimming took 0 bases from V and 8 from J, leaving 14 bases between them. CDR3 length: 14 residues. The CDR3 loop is CASSVVTGLAGYTF. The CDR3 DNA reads TGTGCCAGCAGCGTAGTTACAGGGTTGGCCGGCTACACCTTC.